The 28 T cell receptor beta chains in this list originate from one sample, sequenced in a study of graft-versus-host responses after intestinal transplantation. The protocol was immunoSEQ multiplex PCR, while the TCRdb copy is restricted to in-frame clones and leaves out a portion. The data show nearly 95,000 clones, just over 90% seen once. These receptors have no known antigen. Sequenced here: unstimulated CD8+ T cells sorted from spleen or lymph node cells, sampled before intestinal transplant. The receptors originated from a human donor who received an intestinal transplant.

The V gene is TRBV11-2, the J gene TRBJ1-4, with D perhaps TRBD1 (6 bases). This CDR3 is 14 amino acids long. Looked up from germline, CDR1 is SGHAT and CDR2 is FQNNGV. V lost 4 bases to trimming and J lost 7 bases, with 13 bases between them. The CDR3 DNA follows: TGTGCCAGCAGCTCTACAGGGTCTGCTGAAAAACTGTTTTTT. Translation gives CASSSTGSAEKLFF. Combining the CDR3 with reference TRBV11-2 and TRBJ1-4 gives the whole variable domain EAGVAQSPRYKIIEKRQSVAFWCNPISGHATLYWYQQILGQGPKLLIQFQNNGVVDDSQLPKDRFSAERLKGVDSTLKIQPAKLEDSAVYLCASSSTGSAEKLFFGSGTQLSVL.

CDR3 amino acids: CASRSGGYEQYF. In nucleotides, the CDR3 is TGTGCCAGCAGAAGCGGGGGCTACGAGCAGTACTTC. The gene calls are TRBV2 and TRBJ2-7; TRBD2 aligns across 8 bases. The CDR3 is made up of 12 amino acids. V lost 6 bases to trimming and J lost 3 bases; unmatched junction nucleotides: 1. The germline V gene has CDR1 SNHLY and CDR2 FYNNEI.

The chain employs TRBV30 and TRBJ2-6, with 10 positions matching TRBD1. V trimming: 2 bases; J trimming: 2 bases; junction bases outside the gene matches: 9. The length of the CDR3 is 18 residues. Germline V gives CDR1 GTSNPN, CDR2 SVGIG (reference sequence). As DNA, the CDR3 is TGTGCCTGGAGTCCGACCGGGACAGGGGAAGCTGGGGCCAACGTCCTGACTTTC. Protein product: CAWSPTGTGEAGANVLTF. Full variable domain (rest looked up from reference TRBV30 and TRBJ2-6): SQTIHQWPATLVQPVGSPLSLECTVEGTSNPNLYWYRQAAGRGLQLLFYSVGIGQISSEVPQNLSASRPQDRQFILSSKKLLLSDSGFYLCAWSPTGTGEAGANVLTFGAGSRLTVL.

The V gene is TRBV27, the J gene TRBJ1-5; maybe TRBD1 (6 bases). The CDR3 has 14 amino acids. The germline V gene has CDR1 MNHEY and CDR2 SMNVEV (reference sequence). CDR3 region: CASGGGYSNQPQHF. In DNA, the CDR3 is TGTGCATCGGGAGGGGGGTATAGCAATCAGCCCCAGCATTTT.

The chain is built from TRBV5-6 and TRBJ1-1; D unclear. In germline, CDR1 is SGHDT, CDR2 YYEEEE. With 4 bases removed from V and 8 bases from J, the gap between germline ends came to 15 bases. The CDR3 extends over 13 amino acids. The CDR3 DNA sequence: TGTGCCAGCAGCCCCCGAACTAAATCGGAAGCTTTCTTT. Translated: CASSPRTKSEAFF.

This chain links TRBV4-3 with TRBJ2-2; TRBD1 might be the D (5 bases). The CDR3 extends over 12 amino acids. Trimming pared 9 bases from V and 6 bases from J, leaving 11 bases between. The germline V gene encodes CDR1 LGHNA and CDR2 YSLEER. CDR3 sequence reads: CARVFRAGELFF. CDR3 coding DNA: TGCGCCAGGGTGTTCAGGGCCGGGGAGCTGTTTTTT.

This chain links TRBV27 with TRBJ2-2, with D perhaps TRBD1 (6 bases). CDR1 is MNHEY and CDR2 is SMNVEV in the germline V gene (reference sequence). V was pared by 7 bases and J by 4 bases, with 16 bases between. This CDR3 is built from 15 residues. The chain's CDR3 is CASKYKQGSTGELFF. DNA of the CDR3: TGTGCCAGCAAGTACAAACAGGGCAGCACCGGGGAGCTGTTTTTT.

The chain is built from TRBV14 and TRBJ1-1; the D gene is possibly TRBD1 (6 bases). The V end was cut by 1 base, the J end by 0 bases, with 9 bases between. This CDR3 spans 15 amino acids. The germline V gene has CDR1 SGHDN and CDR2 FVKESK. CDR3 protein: CASSQARGLNTEAFF. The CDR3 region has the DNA TGTGCCAGCAGCCAAGCCAGGGGATTGAACACTGAAGCTTTCTTT.

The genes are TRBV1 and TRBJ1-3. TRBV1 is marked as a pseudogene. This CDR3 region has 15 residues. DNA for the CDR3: TGCACCAGCAGAAAGGACTACCCGGGTGGAAACACCATATATTTT. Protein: CTSRKDYPGGNTIYF.

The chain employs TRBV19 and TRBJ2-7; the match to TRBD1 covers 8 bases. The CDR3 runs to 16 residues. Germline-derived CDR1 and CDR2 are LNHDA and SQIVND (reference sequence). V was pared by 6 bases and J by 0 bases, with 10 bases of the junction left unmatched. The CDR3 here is CASSSIGTGPSYEQYF. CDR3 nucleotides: TGTGCCAGTAGCTCAATCGGGACAGGCCCCTCCTACGAGCAGTACTTC.

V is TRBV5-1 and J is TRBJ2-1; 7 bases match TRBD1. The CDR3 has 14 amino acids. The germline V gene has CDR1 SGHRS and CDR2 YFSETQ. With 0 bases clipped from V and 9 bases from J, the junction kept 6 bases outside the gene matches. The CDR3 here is CASSLEGAFGEQFF. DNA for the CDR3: TGCGCCAGCAGCTTGGAGGGGGCGTTCGGTGAGCAGTTCTTC. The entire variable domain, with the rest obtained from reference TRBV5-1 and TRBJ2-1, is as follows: KAGVTQTPRYLIKTRGQQVTLSCSPISGHRSVSWYQQTPGQGLQFLFEYFSETQRNKGNFPGRFSGRQFSNSRSEMNVSTLELGDSALYLCASSLEGAFGEQFFGPGTRLTVL.

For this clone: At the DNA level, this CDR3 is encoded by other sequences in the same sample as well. The CDR3: CASSLKTGYGYTF. The CDR3 DNA reads TGTGCCAGCAGTTTAAAGACAGGCTATGGCTACACCTTC. The chain has TRBV27 and TRBJ1-2; the D gene is possibly TRBD1 (6 bases). Germline V gives CDR1 MNHEY, CDR2 SMNVEV (reference sequence). CDR3 length equals 13 residues. V lost 2 bases and J 4 bases, leaving 8 bases between the germline ends.

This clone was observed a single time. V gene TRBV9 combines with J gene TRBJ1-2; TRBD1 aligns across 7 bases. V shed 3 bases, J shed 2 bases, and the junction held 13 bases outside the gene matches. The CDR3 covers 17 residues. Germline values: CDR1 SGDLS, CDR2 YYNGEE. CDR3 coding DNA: TGTGCCAGCAGCGGGGTCCGGAAGACAGGGCCCAACTATGGCTACACCTTC. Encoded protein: CASSGVRKTGPNYGYTF. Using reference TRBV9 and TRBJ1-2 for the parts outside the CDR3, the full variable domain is DSGVTQTPKHLITATGQRVTLRCSPRSGDLSVYWYQQSLDQGLQFLIQYYNGEERAKGNILERFSAQQFPDLHSELNLSSLELGDSALYFCASSGVRKTGPNYGYTFGSGTRLTVV.

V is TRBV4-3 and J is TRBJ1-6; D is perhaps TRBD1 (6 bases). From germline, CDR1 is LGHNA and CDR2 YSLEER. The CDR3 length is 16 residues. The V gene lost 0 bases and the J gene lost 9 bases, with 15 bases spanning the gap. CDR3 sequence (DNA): TGCGCCAGCAGCCAAGAGGCGGACAGTGTGGGTTCACCCCTCCACTTT. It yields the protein CASSQEADSVGSPLHF.

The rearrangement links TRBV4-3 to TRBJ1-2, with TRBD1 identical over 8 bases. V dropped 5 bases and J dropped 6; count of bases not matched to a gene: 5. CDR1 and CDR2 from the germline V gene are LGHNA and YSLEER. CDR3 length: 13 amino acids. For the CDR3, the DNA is TGCGCCAGCAGCGTCCGACAGGGGAATGGCTACACCTTC. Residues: CASSVRQGNGYTF.

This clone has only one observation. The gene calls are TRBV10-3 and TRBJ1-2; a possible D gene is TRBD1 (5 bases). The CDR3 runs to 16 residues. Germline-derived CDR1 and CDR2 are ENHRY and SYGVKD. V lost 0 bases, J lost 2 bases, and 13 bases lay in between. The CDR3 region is CAISESGGSWNYGYTF. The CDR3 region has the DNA TGTGCCATCAGTGAGTCCGGGGGTTCCTGGAACTATGGCTACACCTTC.

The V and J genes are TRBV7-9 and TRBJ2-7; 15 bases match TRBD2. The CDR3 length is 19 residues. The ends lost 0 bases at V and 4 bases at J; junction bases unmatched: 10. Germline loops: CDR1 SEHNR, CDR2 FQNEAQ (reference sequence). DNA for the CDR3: TGTGCCAGCAGCTTAGCAGGGGGACTAGCGGGGGGTGTTAATTACGAGCAGTACTTC. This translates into CASSLAGGLAGGVNYEQYF.

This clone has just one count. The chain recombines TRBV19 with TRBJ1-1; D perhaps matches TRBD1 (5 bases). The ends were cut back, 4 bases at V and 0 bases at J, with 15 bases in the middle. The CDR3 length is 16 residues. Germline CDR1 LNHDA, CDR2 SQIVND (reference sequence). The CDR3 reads CASSTPTENMNTEAFF. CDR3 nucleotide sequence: TGTGCCAGTAGTACCCCGACAGAGAACATGAACACTGAAGCTTTCTTT.

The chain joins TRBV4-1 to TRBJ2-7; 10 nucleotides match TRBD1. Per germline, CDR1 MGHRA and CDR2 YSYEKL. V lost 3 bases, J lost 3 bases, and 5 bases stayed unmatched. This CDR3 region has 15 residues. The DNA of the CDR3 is TGCGCCAGCAGCCAGGATTGGGACAGGGGCTACGAGCAGTACTTC. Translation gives CASSQDWDRGYEQYF.

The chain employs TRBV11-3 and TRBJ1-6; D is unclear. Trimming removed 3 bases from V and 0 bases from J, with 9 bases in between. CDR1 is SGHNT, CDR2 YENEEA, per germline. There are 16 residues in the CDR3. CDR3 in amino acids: CASSFQASSYNSPLHF. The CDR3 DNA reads TGTGCCAGCAGCTTTCAAGCAAGCTCCTATAATTCACCCCTCCACTTT.

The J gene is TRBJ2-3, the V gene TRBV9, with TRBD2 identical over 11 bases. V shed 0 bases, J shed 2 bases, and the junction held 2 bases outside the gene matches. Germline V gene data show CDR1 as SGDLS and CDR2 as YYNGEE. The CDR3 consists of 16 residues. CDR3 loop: CASSVVLAGATDTQYF. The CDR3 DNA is TGTGCCAGCAGCGTAGTACTAGCGGGGGCCACAGATACGCAGTATTTT.

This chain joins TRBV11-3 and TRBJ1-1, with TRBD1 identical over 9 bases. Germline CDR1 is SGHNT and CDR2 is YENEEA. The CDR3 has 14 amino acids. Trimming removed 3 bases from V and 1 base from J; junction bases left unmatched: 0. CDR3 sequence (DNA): TGTGCCAGCAGCTTGGACAGGGGGAACACTGAAGCTTTCTTT. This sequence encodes CASSLDRGNTEAFF.

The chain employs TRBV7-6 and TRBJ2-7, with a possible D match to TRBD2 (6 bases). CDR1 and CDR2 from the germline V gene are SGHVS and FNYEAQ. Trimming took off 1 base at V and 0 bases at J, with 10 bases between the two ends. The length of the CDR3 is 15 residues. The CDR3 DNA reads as TGTGCCAGCAGCTTAGAGGCGGGGAGCTCCTACGAGCAGTACTTC. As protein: CASSLEAGSSYEQYF. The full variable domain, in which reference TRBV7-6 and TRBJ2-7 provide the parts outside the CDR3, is GAGVSQSPRYKVTKRGQDVALRCDPISGHVSLYWYRQALGQGPEFLTYFNYEAQQDKSGLPNDRFSAERPEGSISTLTIQRTEQRDSAMYRCASSLEAGSSYEQYFGPGTRLTVT.

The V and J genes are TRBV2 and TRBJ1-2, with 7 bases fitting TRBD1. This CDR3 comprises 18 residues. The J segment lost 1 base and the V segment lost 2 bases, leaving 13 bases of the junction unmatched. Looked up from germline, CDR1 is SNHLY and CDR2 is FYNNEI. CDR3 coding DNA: TGTGCCAGCAGTGAACCGCCTCCTGGTGGGACAGTTAACTATGGCTACACCTTC. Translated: CASSEPPPGGTVNYGYTF.

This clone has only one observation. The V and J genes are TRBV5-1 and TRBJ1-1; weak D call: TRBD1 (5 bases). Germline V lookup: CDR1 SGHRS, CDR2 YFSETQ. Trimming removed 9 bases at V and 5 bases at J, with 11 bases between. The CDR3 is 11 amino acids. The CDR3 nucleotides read TGCGCCACACGGGAGGGGACTGAAGCTTTCTTT. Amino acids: CATREGTEAFF.

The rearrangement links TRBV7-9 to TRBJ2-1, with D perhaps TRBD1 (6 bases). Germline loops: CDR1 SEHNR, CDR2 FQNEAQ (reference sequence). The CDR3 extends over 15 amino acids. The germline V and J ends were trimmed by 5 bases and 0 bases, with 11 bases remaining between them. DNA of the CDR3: TGTGCCAGCAGCCTAACAGGGAGCTCCTACAATGAGCAGTTCTTC. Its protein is CASSLTGSSYNEQFF.

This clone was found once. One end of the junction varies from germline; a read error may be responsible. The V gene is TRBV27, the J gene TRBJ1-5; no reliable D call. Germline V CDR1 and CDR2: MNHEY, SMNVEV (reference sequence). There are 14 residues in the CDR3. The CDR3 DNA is TGTGCCTGCAGTATTAGTCATAGCAATCAGCCCCAGCATTTT. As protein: CACSISHSNQPQHF.

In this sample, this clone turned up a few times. In nucleotides, the CDR3 is TGTGCCAGCATTCCCGGACAGGGGCCTGGCTACACCTTC. Protein: CASIPGQGPGYTF. V is TRBV6-1 and J is TRBJ1-2, with 9 bases matching TRBD1. Trimming at V came to 7 bases and at J to 7 bases, leaving 7 bases not matched to a gene. The CDR3 length is 13 residues. Per germline, CDR1 MNHNS and CDR2 SASEGT.